These 8 T cell receptor beta chains share one sample of origin, sequenced in a study of identical twins (dated by TCRdb to the mid-2010s). Library method: 5' RACE. TCRdb shows the sequencer as Illumina HiSeq 2000. TCRdb's own reprocessing of the public reads used fastp at Q25 and MiXCR and kept productive beta chains. Records with the same CDR3 protein are collapsed into one entry carrying the most frequent genes and DNA. Here the sample has under 300,000 distinct CDR3 sequences; about 14% occur a single time. Jointly, the top ten make up around 9.5% of the sample. Sequencing was carried out using memory (CD45RO+) T cells sorted from blood. Interpreted using the paper, the cell subset or site label stands for: CD45RO+ enriched T cells. These receptors were obtained from a woman younger than 30 in good health.

This clonotype appeared a few times. The chain employs TRBV6-2 or TRBV6-3 and TRBJ2-2; D gene uncertain. V was cut by 2 bases and J by 0 bases, with 4 bases left in between. Germline V gene lookup returns CDR1 MNHEY and CDR2 SVGEGT. The CDR3 consists of 14 residues. The CDR3 protein is CASSYRPNTGELFF. CDR3 DNA: TGTGCCAGCAGTTACAGGCCGAACACCGGGGAGCTGTTTTTT.

The chain is built from TRBV18 and TRBJ1-5; 9 nucleotides line up with TRBD1. Germline trimming cut 3 bases from V and 10 bases from J; bases unmatched to any gene: 7. CDR3 length: 14 residues. CDR1 is KGHSH and CDR2 is LQKENI in the germline V gene. CDR3 DNA sequence: TGTGCCAGCTCACCTCAGGGACAGGGTTCTCCCCAGCATTTT. Translating it yields CASSPQGQGSPQHF.

The CDR3 spells CASSYSGETEAFF. The CDR3 DNA is TGTGCCAGCAGTTATAGTGGAGAGACCGAAGCTTTCTTT. The V call is TRBV6-2 or TRBV6-3, the J call TRBJ1-1; D remains ambiguous. Trimming cost V 3 bases and J 8 bases, with 13 bases left between them. Germline lookup yields CDR1 MNHEY and CDR2 SVGEGT. This CDR3 region has 13 residues.

The V call is TRBV4-3, the J call TRBJ2-1, with TRBD2 identical over 10 bases. The length of the CDR3 is 19 residues. The junction had 11 bases not matched to a gene; V was cut back by 3 bases and J by 0 bases. CDR1 is LGHNA, CDR2 YSLEER, per germline. In nucleotides, the CDR3 is TGCGCCAGCAGCCAGCAGGGCGCACTAGCGGGAAGCTCCTACAATGAGCAGTTCTTC. This encodes CASSQQGALAGSSYNEQFF.

This clonotype was detected ten times or more. The chain joins TRBV10-3 to TRBJ2-7, with 8 positions matching TRBD1. After removal of 10 bases from V and 4 bases from J, the junction contained 9 bases not matched to a gene. Germline V gives CDR1 ENHRY, CDR2 SYGVKD. The CDR3 sequence is 13 residues long. CDR3 nucleotides: TGTGCCACCACGGACAGGGTATTGTACGAGCAGTACTTC. Its translation: CATTDRVLYEQYF.

This clonotype was observed at least ten times. The rearrangement uses TRBV7-2 and TRBJ2-3, with unresolved D. In germline, CDR1 is SGHTA, CDR2 FQGNSA. The CDR3 totals 11 residues. V lost 5 bases to trimming and J lost 6 bases, with 6 bases between them. CDR3 sequence (DNA): TGTGCCAGCAGCCCGGCGGATACGCAGTATTTT. This sequence encodes CASSPADTQYF.

V and J are TRBV6-6 and TRBJ1-6; perhaps TRBD1 as D (6 bases). Between the trimmed V and J ends, which lost 9 bases and 7 bases, there was a span of 10 bases. The CDR3 is made up of 12 amino acids. CDR1 and CDR2 from the germline V gene are MNHNY and SVGAGI (reference sequence). CDR3 region: CASRDNNSPLHF. In DNA form, the CDR3 reads TGTGCCAGTCGGGACAACAATTCACCCCTCCACTTT.

This clonotype was seen many times. V gene TRBV5-1 combines with J gene TRBJ1-2; 9 nucleotides align to TRBD1. Germline lookup yields CDR1 SGHRS and CDR2 YFSETQ. V dropped 4 bases and J dropped 9; count of bases not matched to a gene: 7. This CDR3 has 13 residues. CDR3 in DNA: TGCGCCAGCAGCATACCGGGACAGGGACGCTACACCTTC. Protein product: CASSIPGQGRYTF.